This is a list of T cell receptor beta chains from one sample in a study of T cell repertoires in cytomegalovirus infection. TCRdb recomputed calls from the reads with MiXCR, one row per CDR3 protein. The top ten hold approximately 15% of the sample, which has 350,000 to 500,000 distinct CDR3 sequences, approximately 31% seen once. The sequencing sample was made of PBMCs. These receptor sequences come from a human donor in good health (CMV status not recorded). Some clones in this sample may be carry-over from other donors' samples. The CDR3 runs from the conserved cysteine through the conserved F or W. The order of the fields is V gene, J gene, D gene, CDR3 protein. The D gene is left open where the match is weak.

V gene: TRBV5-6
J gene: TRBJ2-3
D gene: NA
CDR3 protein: CASSWGGDTQYF

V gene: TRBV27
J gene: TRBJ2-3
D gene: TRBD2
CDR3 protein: CASSSTPPKRGVTDTQYF

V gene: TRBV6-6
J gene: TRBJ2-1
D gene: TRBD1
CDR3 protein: CASRVRTGGYNEQFF

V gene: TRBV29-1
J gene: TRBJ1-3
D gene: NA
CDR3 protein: CSAQDSSGNTIYF

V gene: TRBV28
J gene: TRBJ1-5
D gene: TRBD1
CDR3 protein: CASSFGTGVHNQPQHF

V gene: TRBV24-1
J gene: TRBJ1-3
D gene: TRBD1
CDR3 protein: CATSVSRQGSSGNPIYF

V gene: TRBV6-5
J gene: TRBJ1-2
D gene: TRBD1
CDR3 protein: CASSYSRTGEYGYTF

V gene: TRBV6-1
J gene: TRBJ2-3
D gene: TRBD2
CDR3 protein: CATKPLGLARSRADTQYF

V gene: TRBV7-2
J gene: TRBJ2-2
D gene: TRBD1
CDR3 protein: CASSAGQGFGELFF

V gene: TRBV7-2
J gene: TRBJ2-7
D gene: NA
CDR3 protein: CASSLAAGSYEQYF

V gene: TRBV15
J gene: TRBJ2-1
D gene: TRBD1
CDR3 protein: CATSRQGLIDNEQFF

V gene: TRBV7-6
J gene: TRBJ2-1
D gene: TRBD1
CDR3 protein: CASSNRDRAVEQFF

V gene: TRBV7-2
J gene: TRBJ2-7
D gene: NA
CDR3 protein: CASSRDTGGYEQYF

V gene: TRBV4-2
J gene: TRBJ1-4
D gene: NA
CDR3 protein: CASSPVGWGINEKLFF

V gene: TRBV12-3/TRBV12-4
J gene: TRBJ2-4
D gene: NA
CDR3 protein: CASSPRQDIQYF

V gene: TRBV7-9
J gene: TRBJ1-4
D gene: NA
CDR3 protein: CASSPQVAGDGEKLFF

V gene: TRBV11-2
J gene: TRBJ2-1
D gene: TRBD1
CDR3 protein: CASSLTVTGQGPAEQFF